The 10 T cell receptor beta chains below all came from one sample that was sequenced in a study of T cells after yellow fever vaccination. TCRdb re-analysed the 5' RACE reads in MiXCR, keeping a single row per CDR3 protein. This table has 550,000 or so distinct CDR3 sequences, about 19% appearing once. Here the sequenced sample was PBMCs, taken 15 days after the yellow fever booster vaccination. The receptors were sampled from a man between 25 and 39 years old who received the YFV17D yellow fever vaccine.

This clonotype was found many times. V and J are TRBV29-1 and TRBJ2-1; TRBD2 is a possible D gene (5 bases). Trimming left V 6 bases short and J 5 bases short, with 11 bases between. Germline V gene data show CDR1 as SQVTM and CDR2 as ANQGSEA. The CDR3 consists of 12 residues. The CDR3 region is CSVFDGDNEQFF. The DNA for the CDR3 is TGCAGCGTCTTTGACGGGGACAATGAGCAGTTCTTC.

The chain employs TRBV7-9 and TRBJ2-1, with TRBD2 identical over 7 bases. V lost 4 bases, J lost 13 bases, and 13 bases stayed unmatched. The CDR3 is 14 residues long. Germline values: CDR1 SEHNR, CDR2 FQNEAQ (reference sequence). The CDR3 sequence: CASSSSEWREFQFF. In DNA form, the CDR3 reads TGTGCCAGCAGCTCATCTGAGTGGCGGGAGTTCCAGTTCTTC. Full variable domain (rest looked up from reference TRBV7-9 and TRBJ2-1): DTGVSQNPRHKITKRGQNVTFRCDPISEHNRLYWYRQTLGQGPEFLTYFQNEAQLEKSRLLSDRFSAERPKGSFSTLEIQRTEQGDSAMYLCASSSSEWREFQFFGPGTRLTVL.

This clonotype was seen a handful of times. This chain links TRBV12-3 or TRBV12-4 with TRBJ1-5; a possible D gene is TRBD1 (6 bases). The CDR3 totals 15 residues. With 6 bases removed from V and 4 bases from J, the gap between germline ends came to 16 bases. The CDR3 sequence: CASSLGDTPNQPQHF. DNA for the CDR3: TGTGCCAGCAGCCTGGGGGACACCCCAAATCAGCCCCAGCATTTT.

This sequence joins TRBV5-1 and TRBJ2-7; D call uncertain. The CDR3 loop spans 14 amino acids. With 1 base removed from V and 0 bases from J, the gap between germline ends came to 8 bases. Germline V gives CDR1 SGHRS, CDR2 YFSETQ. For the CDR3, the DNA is TGCGCCAGCAGCTTGACTATTTCCTCCTACGAGCAGTACTTC. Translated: CASSLTISSYEQYF. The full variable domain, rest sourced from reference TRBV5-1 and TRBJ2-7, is KAGVTQTPRYLIKTRGQQVTLSCSPISGHRSVSWYQQTPGQGLQFLFEYFSETQRNKGNFPGRFSGRQFSNSRSEMNVSTLELGDSALYLCASSLTISSYEQYFGPGTRLTVT.

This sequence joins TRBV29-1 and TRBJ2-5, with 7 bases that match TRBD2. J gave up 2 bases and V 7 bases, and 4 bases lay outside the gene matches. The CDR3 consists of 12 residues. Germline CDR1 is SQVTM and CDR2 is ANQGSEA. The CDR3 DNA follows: TGCAGCGGGAGTAGCGGGCAAGAGACCCAGTACTTC. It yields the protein CSGSSGQETQYF.

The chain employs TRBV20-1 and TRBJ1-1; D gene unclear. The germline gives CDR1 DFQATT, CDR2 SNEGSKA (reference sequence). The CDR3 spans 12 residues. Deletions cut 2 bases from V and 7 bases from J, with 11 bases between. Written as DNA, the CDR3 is TGCAGTGCTAGATCCGGGGAAATTGAAGCTTTCTTT. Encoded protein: CSARSGEIEAFF.

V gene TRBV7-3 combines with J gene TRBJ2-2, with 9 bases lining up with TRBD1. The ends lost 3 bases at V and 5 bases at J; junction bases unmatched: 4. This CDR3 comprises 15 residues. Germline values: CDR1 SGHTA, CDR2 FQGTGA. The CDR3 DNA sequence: TGTGCCAGCAGCTTCACGACAGGGGGAACCGGGGAGCTGTTTTTT. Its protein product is CASSFTTGGTGELFF.

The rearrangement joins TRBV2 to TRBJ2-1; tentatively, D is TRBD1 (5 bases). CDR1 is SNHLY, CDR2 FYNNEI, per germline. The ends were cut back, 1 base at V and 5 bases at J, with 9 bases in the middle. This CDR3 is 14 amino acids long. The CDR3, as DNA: TGTGCCAGCAGTGAAGGGACAACAAACAATGAGCAGTTCTTC. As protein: CASSEGTTNNEQFF.

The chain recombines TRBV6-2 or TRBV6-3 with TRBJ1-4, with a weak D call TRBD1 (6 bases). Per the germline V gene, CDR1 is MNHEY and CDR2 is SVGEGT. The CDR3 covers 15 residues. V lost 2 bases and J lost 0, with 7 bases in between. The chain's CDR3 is CASSYRDTTNEKLFF. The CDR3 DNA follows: TGTGCCAGCAGTTACCGGGACACAACTAATGAAAAACTGTTTTTT.

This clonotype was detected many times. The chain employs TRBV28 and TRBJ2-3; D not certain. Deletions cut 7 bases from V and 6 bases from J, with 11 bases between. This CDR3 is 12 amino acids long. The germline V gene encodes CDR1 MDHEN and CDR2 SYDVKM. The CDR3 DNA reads TGTGCCAGCACAGGCGTCGTGGATACGCAGTATTTT. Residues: CASTGVVDTQYF.